Presented here are 19 T cell receptor beta chains from one specimen sequenced in a study of human T cells and chemical hapten exposure. Time point indicated: patch test 1, 2 weeks after DPC sensitization. Treatment: therapeutic diphenylcyclopropenone sensitization with weekly scalp DPC. TCRdb reprocessed the RACE reads with MiXCR, giving one entry per CDR3 protein. The sample holds 150,000 to 200,000 distinct CDR3 sequences, around 20% seen once. Source: whole blood, taken in connection with sensitization to the hapten diphenylcyclopropenone (DPC). The receptors here all came from a woman aged 50 to 65 with alopecia areata. Some clones in this sample may be carry-over from other donors' samples.

J is TRBJ1-2 and V is TRBV2, with D uncertain. Trimming cost V 7 bases and J 0 bases, with 18 bases left between them. This CDR3 is 16 amino acids long. In germline, CDR1 is SNHLY, CDR2 FYNNEI. The CDR3 sequence is CASIRIPLFTNYGYTF. CDR3 nucleotide sequence: TGTGCCAGCATTAGGATCCCCCTTTTTACTAACTATGGCTACACCTTC. Supplemented by reference TRBV2 and TRBJ1-2, the full variable domain reads EPEVTQTPSHQVTQMGQEVILRCVPISNHLYFYWYRQILGQKVEFLVSFYNNEISEKSEIFDDQFSVERPDGSNFTLKIRSTKLEDSAMYFCASIRIPLFTNYGYTFGSGTRLTVV.

There are a few counts of this clonotype. The V and J genes are TRBV27 and TRBJ1-6; 7 bases align to TRBD1. After removal of 1 base from V and 14 bases from J, the junction contained 23 bases not matched to a gene. This CDR3 has 19 amino acids. Germline-derived CDR1 and CDR2 are MNHEY and SMNVEV (reference sequence). The CDR3 DNA follows: TGTGCCAGCAGTTTATTGGCCCTACGGGACAGCGTGTATCGTATTTCCCTCCACTTT. This gives the protein CASSLLALRDSVYRISLHF.

Here the CDR3 reads CSVSFWDLGYNEQFF. DNA for the CDR3: TGCAGCGTTTCCTTTTGGGACCTGGGGTACAATGAGCAGTTCTTC. The chain uses TRBV29-1 and TRBJ2-1; D tentatively reads TRBD1 or TRBD2 (5 bases each). V lost 5 bases and J 4 bases, leaving 18 bases between the germline ends. Germline V gene sequence: CDR1 SQVTM, CDR2 ANQGSEA. This CDR3 has 15 amino acids.

This clonotype was observed a handful of times. The V gene is TRBV24-1, the J gene TRBJ2-1; 10 nucleotides match TRBD2. Per the germline V gene, CDR1 is KGHDR and CDR2 is SFDVKD. V shed 3 bases, J shed 6 bases, and the junction held 7 bases outside the gene matches. The CDR3 loop spans 16 amino acids. CDR3 residues: CATSDHYGLAANEQFF. CDR3 DNA sequence: TGTGCCACCAGTGATCACTACGGACTAGCGGCCAATGAGCAGTTCTTC.

This clonotype was detected only a few times. The V call is TRBV15, the J call TRBJ2-7; D unclear. The germline CDR1 and CDR2 sequences are LNHNV and YYDKDF (reference sequence). Between the trimmed V and J ends, which lost 5 bases and 2 bases, there was a span of 13 bases. This CDR3 contains 14 residues. CDR3 loop: CATSPTGLAYEQYF. CDR3 sequence (DNA): TGTGCCACCAGCCCCACCGGGCTAGCCTACGAGCAGTACTTC.

In its sample, this clonotype was seen a few times. The chain joins TRBV12-5 to TRBJ1-2; D remains ambiguous. The CDR3 is made up of 15 amino acids. Per the germline V gene, CDR1 is LGHNT and CDR2 is FRNRAP. The germline V and J ends were trimmed by 6 bases and 0 bases, with 14 bases remaining between them. CDR3 sequence reads: CASGPDPLANYGYTF. The CDR3 DNA reads as TGTGCTAGTGGCCCAGACCCATTAGCTAACTATGGCTACACCTTC. Full variable domain (outside the CDR3, taken from reference TRBV12-5 and TRBJ1-2): DARVTQTPRHKVTEMGQEVTMRCQPILGHNTVFWYRQTMMQGLELLAYFRNRAPLDDSGMPKDRFSAEMPDATLATLKIQPSEPRDSAVYFCASGPDPLANYGYTFGSGTRLTVV.

The gene calls are TRBV12-3 or TRBV12-4 and TRBJ1-1, with D perhaps TRBD1 (5 bases). The CDR3 contains 15 residues. Trimming took off 3 bases at V and 3 bases at J, with 14 bases between the two ends. CDR3 loop: CASSFSGKSYTEAFF. Written as DNA, the CDR3 is TGTGCCAGCAGTTTCTCAGGGAAGTCGTACACTGAAGCTTTCTTT.

The gene calls are TRBV6-1 and TRBJ2-7; 10 bases align to TRBD2. Germline V gives CDR1 MNHNS, CDR2 SASEGT. This CDR3 comprises 15 residues. J gave up 1 base and V 4 bases, and 4 bases lay outside the gene matches. CDR3 residues: CASSGLAGGSYEQYF. The CDR3 DNA is TGTGCCAGCAGTGGGTTAGCGGGAGGTTCCTACGAGCAGTACTTC.

This clonotype showed up many times. This rearrangement joins TRBV10-1 to TRBJ2-5; D not resolved. Germline V gene lookup returns CDR1 WNHNN and CDR2 SYGVQD (reference sequence). The V and J ends lost 7 bases and 4 bases respectively, with 7 bases between them. This CDR3 spans 11 amino acids. The DNA for the CDR3 is TGCGCCAGCATTATAGGAGAGACCCAGTACTTC. It is translated as CASIIGETQYF.

This clonotype was picked up a small number of times. The chain recombines TRBV6-5 with TRBJ1-2; the D gene is possibly TRBD1 (5 bases). In germline, CDR1 is MNHEY, CDR2 SVGAGI. This CDR3 has 14 amino acids. Trimming stripped 4 bases from V and 2 bases from J, with 11 bases between. The CDR3 sequence: CASSSLWDNYGYTF. CDR3 bases: TGTGCCAGCAGTTCACTTTGGGACAACTATGGCTACACCTTC.

This clonotype was seen a handful of times. The chain carries TRBV28 and TRBJ1-2, with 7 bases fitting TRBD1. Germline CDR1 MDHEN, CDR2 SYDVKM. CDR3 length: 15 residues. J lost 2 bases, V lost 0 bases, and 3 bases had no gene match. This chain's CDR3 is CASSLWTGRNYGYTF. The CDR3, as DNA: TGTGCCAGCAGTTTATGGACAGGGAGAAACTATGGCTACACCTTC.

This chain joins TRBV9 and TRBJ1-1; tentative D call: TRBD1 (6 bases). The length of the CDR3 is 14 residues. CDR1 SGDLS and CDR2 YYNGEE come from the germline V gene. Trimming cost V 7 bases and J 4 bases, with 17 bases left between them. The CDR3 here is CASDRSGGTTEAFF. In DNA form, the CDR3 reads TGTGCCAGCGATAGATCTGGGGGCACCACTGAAGCTTTCTTT.

The V call is TRBV5-1, the J call TRBJ1-2; D remains unclear. The V end was cut by 2 bases, the J end by 3 bases, with 8 bases between. This CDR3 region has 13 residues. In germline, CDR1 is SGHRS, CDR2 YFSETQ. This CDR3 is CASSLTAYYGYTF. CDR3 in DNA: TGCGCCAGCAGCTTAACAGCCTACTATGGCTACACCTTC.

This clonotype turned up a few times. The genes are TRBV20-1 and TRBJ2-7; TRBD2 matches at 7 bases. This CDR3 is built from 12 residues. V lost 5 bases, J lost 0 bases, and 1 base stayed unmatched. CDR1 is DFQATT and CDR2 is SNEGSKA in the germline V gene (reference sequence). The CDR3 loop is CSALADSYEQYF. CDR3 in DNA: TGCAGTGCTCTAGCGGACTCCTACGAGCAGTACTTC.

The V call is TRBV6-1, the J call TRBJ1-5; D might be TRBD1 (5 bases). The V and J ends lost 8 bases and 0 bases respectively, with 11 bases between them. The CDR3 is 14 residues long. The germline V gene encodes CDR1 MNHNS and CDR2 SASEGT. CDR3 in DNA: TGTGCCAGCTCAGGGAGAAATAGCAATCAGCCCCAGCATTTT. Translated, it gives CASSGRNSNQPQHF.

This clonotype was seen a few times. The gene calls are TRBV11-1 and TRBJ2-2, with 8 nucleotides matching TRBD1. The CDR3 is 19 amino acids. The trim removed 0 bases at V and 1 base at J, leaving 10 bases unmatched. Germline V gene lookup returns CDR1 SGHAT and CDR2 FQDESV (reference sequence). CDR3 loop: CASSLASSRGPKNTGELFF. The CDR3 DNA sequence: TGTGCCAGCAGCTTAGCGTCCTCCAGGGGGCCTAAGAACACCGGGGAGCTGTTTTTT.

This clonotype was seen more than once but under ten times. This chain's CDR3 is CASSDRVAGSTDTQYF. The CDR3 DNA reads TGTGCCAGCAGTGATAGGGTCGCGGGAAGCACAGATACGCAGTATTTT. V usage is TRBV2 and J usage is TRBJ2-3, with D possibly TRBD2 on 6 matching bases. V shed 3 bases and J shed 0 bases, with 13 bases lying between them. The germline CDR1 and CDR2 sequences are SNHLY and FYNNEI. The CDR3 has 16 residues.

This clonotype was observed a few times. CDR3 DNA sequence: TGTGCCAGCAGTAGCACTTATACGCAGTATTTT. Its translation is CASSSTYTQYF. The rearrangement links TRBV12-3 or TRBV12-4 to TRBJ2-3; D unclear. This CDR3 has 11 amino acids. With 5 bases removed from V and 7 bases from J, the gap between germline ends came to 7 bases.

A few counts support this clonotype. The chain has TRBV24-1 and TRBJ1-2; no definite D call. CDR3 length: 13 amino acids. Germline assignment: CDR1 KGHDR and CDR2 SFDVKD. Trimming took off 2 bases at V and 4 bases at J, with 7 bases between the two ends. In DNA, the CDR3 is TGTGCCACCAGTGATTCCGGACCCTATGGCTACACCTTC. Amino acid sequence: CATSDSGPYGYTF.